Listed here are 9 T cell receptor beta chains from one sample, sequenced in a study of cytomegalovirus exposure and HLA in healthy donors. Researchers ran the PCR with 60 Vbeta and 13 Jbeta primers. TCRdb keeps only in-frame clones here, not all; method: immunoSEQ multiplex PCR. The data contain 150,000 to 200,000 clones, about 81% of them singletons. Sequences were obtained from PBMCs. The receptors derive from a woman aged 18 to 35 in good health and CMV-seropositive.

V is TRBV4-2 and J is TRBJ1-4; TRBD1 is a possible D gene (5 bases). V was shortened by 0 bases and J by 4 bases, with 9 bases between the two germline ends. The length of the CDR3 is 15 residues. Germline lookup yields CDR1 LGHNA and CDR2 YNFKEQ. CDR3 bases: TGTGCCAGCAGCCAAGAGCCGGGGGGTAATGAAAAACTGTTTTTT. Its protein product is CASSQEPGGNEKLFF.

This clone was detected a few times. The rearrangement joins TRBV7-9 to TRBJ2-1; the D gene is possibly TRBD1 (6 bases). Germline CDR1 reads SEHNR; CDR2 reads FQNEAQ (reference sequence). The CDR3 loop spans 13 amino acids. Trimming shortened V by 2 bases and J by 10 bases, and 12 bases separated the two germline ends. The DNA of the CDR3 is TGTGCCAGCAGCTTACAACAGGGTGGAGAGCAGTTCTTC. Amino acid sequence: CASSLQQGGEQFF.

J is TRBJ1-1 and V is TRBV6-6; the D gene is possibly TRBD1 (5 bases). V was trimmed by 3 bases and J by 1 base, leaving 9 bases between them. The CDR3 covers 14 residues. CDR1 and CDR2 (germline): MNHNY, SVGAGI (reference sequence). CDR3 amino acids: CASSYNGANTEAFF. Written as DNA, the CDR3 is TGTGCCAGCAGTTATAATGGGGCGAACACTGAAGCTTTCTTT.

The V gene is TRBV7-8, the J gene TRBJ2-7, with a possible D match to TRBD1 (6 bases). V dropped 3 bases and J dropped 3 bases, with 15 bases sitting between them. This CDR3 is 15 amino acids long. CDR1 and CDR2 (germline): SGHVS, FQNEAQ. The DNA for the CDR3 is TGTGCCAGCAGCTTTGGGGGCGCCGTGATCTACGAGCAGTACGTC. It codes for CASSFGGAVIYEQYV.

The V and J genes are TRBV6-5 and TRBJ2-1; no clear D. The CDR3 spans 15 residues. Trimming removed 0 bases at V and 5 bases at J, with 11 bases between. In germline, CDR1 is MNHEY, CDR2 SVGAGI. The CDR3 here is CASSYSARLDNEQFF. The DNA for the CDR3 is TGTGCCAGCAGTTACTCGGCCCGCCTCGACAATGAGCAGTTCTTC.

V usage is TRBV19 and J usage is TRBJ2-1; D may be TRBD2 (6 bases). V was shortened by 10 bases and J by 0 bases, with 28 bases between the two germline ends. Germline V gene lookup returns CDR1 LNHDA and CDR2 SQIVND (reference sequence). This CDR3 region has 19 residues. CDR3 protein: CATYPSGLVRGGSYNEQFF. The CDR3 DNA is TGTGCCACCTATCCTTCGGGACTGGTACGGGGTGGCTCCTACAATGAGCAGTTCTTC. Combining the CDR3 with reference TRBV19 and TRBJ2-1 gives the whole variable domain DGGITQSPKYLFRKEGQNVTLSCEQNLNHDAMYWYRQDPGQGLRLIYYSQIVNDFQKGDIAEGYSVSREKKESFPLTVTSAQKNPTAFYLCATYPSGLVRGGSYNEQFFGPGTRLTVL.

This clone turned up a few times. This chain joins TRBV5-1 and TRBJ2-1, with TRBD2 matching 8 bases. The CDR3 is 15 residues long. Germline trimming cut 0 bases from V and 3 bases from J; bases unmatched to any gene: 2. From germline, CDR1 is SGHRS and CDR2 YFSETQ. CDR3 DNA sequence: TGCGCCAGCAGCTTGGAAGCGGGGGACTACAATGAGCAGTTCTTC. It yields the protein CASSLEAGDYNEQFF.

This clone appeared a few times. This chain connects TRBV27 to TRBJ1-2, with 7 bases lining up with TRBD1. V was clipped by 6 bases and J by 7 bases; unmatched bases: 8. There are 13 residues in the CDR3. CDR1 is MNHEY, CDR2 SMNVEV, per germline (reference sequence). DNA for the CDR3: TGTGCCAGCAGCCCTCAGACAGGGTTTGGCTACACCTTC. Amino acid sequence: CASSPQTGFGYTF.

CDR3 DNA: TGTGCCACCAGCAGAGAAAGAGGTTTAGTACCCCTCCACTTT. This codes for CATSRERGLVPLHF. The rearrangement joins TRBV15 to TRBJ1-6, with D uncertain. The CDR3 totals 14 residues. Trimming took off 0 bases at V and 12 bases at J, with 12 bases between the two ends. Germline assignment: CDR1 LNHNV and CDR2 YYDKDF (reference sequence). The full variable domain, rest sourced from reference TRBV15 and TRBJ1-6, is DAMVIQNPRYQVTQFGKPVTLSCSQTLNHNVMYWYQQKSSQAPKLLFHYYDKDFNNEADTPDNFQSRRPNTSFCFLDIRSPGLGDTAMYLCATSRERGLVPLHFGNGTRLTVT.